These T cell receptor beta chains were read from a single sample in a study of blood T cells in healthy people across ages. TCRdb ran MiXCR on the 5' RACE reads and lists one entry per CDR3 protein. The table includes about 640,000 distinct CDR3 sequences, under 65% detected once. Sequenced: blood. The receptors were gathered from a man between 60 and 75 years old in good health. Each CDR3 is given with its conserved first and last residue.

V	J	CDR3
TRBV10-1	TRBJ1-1	CASSEGGTMNTEAFF
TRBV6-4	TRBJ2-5	CASSDVRGGTQYF
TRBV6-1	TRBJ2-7	CASSAGGGQGISYEQYF
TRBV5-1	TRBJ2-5	CASRMGEGGVYNEQYF
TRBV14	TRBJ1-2	CASSLDRGPYGYTF
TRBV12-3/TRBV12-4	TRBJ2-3	CASGTGAKGADTQYF
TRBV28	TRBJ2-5	CASSSIQYGTGVRAQYF
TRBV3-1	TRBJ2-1	CASSRRWDSLDEQFF
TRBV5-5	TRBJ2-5	CASHPGQGPQETLYF
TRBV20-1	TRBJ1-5	CSARGSIAQPQHF
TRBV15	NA	CPTSRDRGSRYEQYF
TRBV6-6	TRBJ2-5	CASSNRERETQYF
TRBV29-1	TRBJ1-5	CSVGQGNNQPQHF
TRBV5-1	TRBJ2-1	CASSLGNGGEQFF
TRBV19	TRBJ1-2	CASEGGDSNYGYTF
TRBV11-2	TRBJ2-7	CASSTTLGLNEQYF
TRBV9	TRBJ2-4	CASSERTGGADIQYF
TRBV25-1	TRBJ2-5	CASSEAGGGNSETQYF
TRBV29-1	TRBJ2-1	CSVADTYNEQFF
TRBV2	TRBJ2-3	CASKEGTGITDTQYF
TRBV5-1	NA	CASSSGTSGGKSYNEQYF
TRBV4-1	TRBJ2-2	CASSQVWDAGELFF
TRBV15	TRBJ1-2	CATSPRAFGGYTF
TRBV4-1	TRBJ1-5	CASSTTGAGPQHF
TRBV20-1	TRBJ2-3	CSASLTSGTDTQYF
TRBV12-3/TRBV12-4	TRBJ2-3	CASSRDRKTDTQYF
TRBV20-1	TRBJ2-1	CSARDAGGAYNEQFF
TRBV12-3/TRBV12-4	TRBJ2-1	CASRFTGGTYNEQFF
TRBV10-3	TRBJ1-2	CAISVQGNYGYTF
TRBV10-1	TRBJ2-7	CASSPLTGNGGYEQYF
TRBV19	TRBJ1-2	CASSMSGRIYGYTF
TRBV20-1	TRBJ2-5	CSATGQDFQETQYF
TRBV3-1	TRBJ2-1	CASSPGTGGYEQFF
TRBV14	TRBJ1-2	CASSPGHQNYGYTF
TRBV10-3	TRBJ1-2	CAISESLSPYGYTF
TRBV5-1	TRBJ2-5	CASSYDSPQETQYF
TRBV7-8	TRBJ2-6	CASSLGAGTTGANVLTF
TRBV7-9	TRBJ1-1	CASSLVGATTEAFF
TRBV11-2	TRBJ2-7	CASSLGPPTEQYF
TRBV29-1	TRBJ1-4	CSVGTFATNEKLFF
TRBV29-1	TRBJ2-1	CSTKRPGGGYNEQFF
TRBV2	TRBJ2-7	CASFRGTYYEQYF
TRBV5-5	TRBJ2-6	CASSALRTSGANVLTF
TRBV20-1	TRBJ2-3	CSASNPRGFTDTQYF
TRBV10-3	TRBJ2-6	CAISGTGQNSGANVLTF
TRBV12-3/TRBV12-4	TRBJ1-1	CASSPHGGQGASEAFF
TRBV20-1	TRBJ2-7	CSASSLAVYEQYF
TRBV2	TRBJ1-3	CASSEVREPGNTIYF
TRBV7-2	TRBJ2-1	CASSLDAQYNEQFF
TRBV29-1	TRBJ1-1	CSVGAGNTEAFF
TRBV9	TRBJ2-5	CASSTRPLEETQYF
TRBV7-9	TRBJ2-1	CASSSGLAGINNEQFF
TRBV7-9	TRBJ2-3	CASSYDGTRVTDTQYF
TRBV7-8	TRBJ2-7	CASSLVGGRTYEQYF